These T cell receptor beta chains were read from a single sample in a study of blood T cell repertoires in COVID-19. TCRdb keeps only in-frame clones here, not all; method: immunoSEQ multiplex PCR. This sample has approximately 73,000 clones, with approximately 77% found just once. Material for sequencing was peripheral blood. These receptors came from a woman aged 70-85 years with acute or convalescent COVID-19. The CDR3 runs from the conserved cysteine through the conserved F or W. Fields, in order: clone size, V gene, D gene, J gene, CDR3 DNA, CDR3 protein. A D gene is named only where the DNA matches it firmly. Only some rows state a clone size, as once, few, many or a class for expanded clones.

>-|TRBV19|-|TRBJ2-1
TGTGCCAGTAGTAGAGGGAGTTCGGGGTACAATGAGCAGTTCTTC
CASSRGSSGYNEQFF
>-|TRBV11-2|-|TRBJ2-1
TGTGCCAGCAGCTCCCTGGTAGCGGAGTTATACAATGAGCAGTTCTTC
CASSSLVAELYNEQFF
>-|TRBV30|-|TRBJ1-3
TGTGCCTGGCAATCGGGGTTGGGAAACACCATATATTTT
CAWQSGLGNTIYF
>-|TRBV5-1|TRBD2|TRBJ2-7
TGCGCCAGCAGCTTGGTAGGTTCGGCTAGCGGTATGAACTACGAGCAGTACTTC
CASSLVGSASGMNYEQYF
>-|TRBV12-3/TRBV12-4|-|TRBJ1-4
TGTGCCAGCAGCCCCCCTCCTCATGAAAAACTGTTTTTT
CASSPPPHEKLFF
>once|TRBV28|TRBD1|TRBJ1-5
TGTGCCAGCAGTTTACGGTCAGGGGGTGGCAATCAGCCCCAGCATTTT
CASSLRSGGGNQPQHF
>few|TRBV5-8|-|TRBJ1-1
TGTGCCAGCCCCGATTGGGCGGGGGCCTTAAAGATGAACACTGAAGCTTTCTTT
CASPDWAGALKMNTEAFF
>-|TRBV28|TRBD1|TRBJ2-5
TGTGCCAGCAGTCGGACAGGGGTCAAAGAGACCCAGTACTTC
CASSRTGVKETQYF
>-|TRBV29-1|TRBD1|TRBJ2-5
TGCAGCGTTTCAACAGGGGGTCAAGAGACCCAGTACTTC
CSVSTGGQETQYF
>-|TRBV12-3/TRBV12-4|-|TRBJ2-1
TGTGCCAGCAGCCCCCAGGGAAGCAATGAGCAGTTCTTC
CASSPQGSNEQFF
>-|TRBV11-2|-|TRBJ2-5
TGTGCCAGCAGCTTAGACTTCCAAGAGACCCAGTACTTC
CASSLDFQETQYF
>-|TRBV6-4|TRBD2|TRBJ2-1
TGTGCCAGCAGTAGAGGCAGGGAGGGTGAGCAGTTCTTC
CASSRGREGEQFF
>-|TRBV28|TRBD1|TRBJ1-6
TGTGCCAGCAGAGCAGGGGGGAATTCACCCCTCCACTTT
CASRAGGNSPLHF
>-|TRBV18|TRBD1|TRBJ1-6
TGTGCCAGCTCGCGGCAGGACAGGGCACCCCTCCACTTT
CASSRQDRAPLHF
>-|TRBV9|TRBD1|TRBJ2-1
TGTGCCAGCAGCGTACGGGGACAGGGTACGTTGAATGAGCAGTTCTTC
CASSVRGQGTLNEQFF
>-|TRBV5-4|TRBD1|TRBJ1-1
TGTGCCAGCAGCCCACCGGGACAGGGAGGTGTAGTTGAAGCTTTCTTT
CASSPPGQGGVVEAFF
>-|TRBV5-1|-|TRBJ2-1
TGCGCCAGCAGCTTACTGGTTGAGCAGTTCTTC
CASSLLVEQFF
>-|TRBV5-1|TRBD1|TRBJ2-7
TGCGCCAGCAGCCCAGGACAGGCCCACTACGAGCAGTACTTC
CASSPGQAHYEQYF
>-|TRBV28|-|TRBJ2-5
TGTGCCAGCGTCGGGGGACAAGAGACCCAGTACTTC
CASVGGQETQYF
>-|TRBV3-1/TRBV3-2|-|TRBJ2-2
TGTGCCAGCAGCCACGGGACAAGGGGCGGGGAGCTGTTTTTT
CASSHGTRGGELFF
>once|TRBV16|-|TRBJ1-2
TGTGCCAGCAGCCAATCTTGGGCGAATATTAACTATGGCTACACCTTC
CASSQSWANINYGYTF
>-|TRBV11-3|TRBD1|TRBJ1-2
TGTGCCAGCAGCTCGGACAGGGTAATGAGGGATGGCTACACCTTC
CASSSDRVMRDGYTF
>-|TRBV7-9|-|TRBJ1-1
TGTGCCAGCAGCTGGGGGGACGACAGAAATGAAGCTTTCTTT
CASSWGDDRNEAFF
>-|TRBV20-1|TRBD1|TRBJ2-7
TGCAGTGCTAGTATAAACAGGGGACCCTACGAGCAGTACTTC
CSASINRGPYEQYF
>-|TRBV5-1|TRBD2|TRBJ2-1
TGCGCCAGCAGCTTGGTTAGCGGGGCGATTTACAATGAGCAGTTCTTC
CASSLVSGAIYNEQFF
>-|TRBV18|-|TRBJ2-7
TGTGCCAGCTCTCGGGACACCTACGAGCAGTACTTC
CASSRDTYEQYF
>-|TRBV6-5|-|TRBJ2-1
TGTGCCAGCAGTTACTCCAGAGGTAATTACAATGAGCAGTTCTTC
CASSYSRGNYNEQFF
>-|TRBV7-2|-|TRBJ2-5
TGTGCCAGCAGCTGGGGGGTTAGGGGGCTATGGGGAGAGACCCAGTACTTC
CASSWGVRGLWGETQYF
>-|TRBV3-1/TRBV3-2|TRBD1|TRBJ2-5
TGTGCCAGCAGCCAGTCCCGGGACAGAGAGACCCAGTACTTC
CASSQSRDRETQYF
>-|TRBV6-2/TRBV6-3|TRBD2|TRBJ2-1
TGTGCCAGCAGTAGCCCGGGACTAGCGGGAGGGGTATTCTTC
CASSSPGLAGGVFF
>-|TRBV27|TRBD1|TRBJ1-2
TGTGCCAGCAGAGAAACCCTACAGGGGGCTGGCTACACCTTC
CASRETLQGAGYTF
>-|TRBV2|-|TRBJ1-5
TGTGCCAGCAGTGAAGTGCTAGGGGGCAATCAGCCCCAGCATTTT
CASSEVLGGNQPQHF
>-|TRBV30|-|TRBJ2-7
TGTGCCTGGAGTGTAAACCGGGGAGCCTACGAGCAGTACTTC
CAWSVNRGAYEQYF
>-|TRBV7-2|-|TRBJ2-1
TGTGCCAGCAGCTTAGACGGGCGGGCCTCAAGGGAGTTCTTC
CASSLDGRASREFF
>-|TRBV9|-|TRBJ1-4
TGTGCCAGCAGCGTAGCCCCAAATGAAAAACTGTTTTTT
CASSVAPNEKLFF
>-|TRBV30|TRBD1|TRBJ1-1
TGTGCCTGGAGCGAACACGGACAGGGGCGAGCTTTCTTT
CAWSEHGQGRAFF
>-|TRBV28|-|TRBJ1-4
TGTGCCAGCAGTTTGGGGGGGCAGGGTGGCGAAAAACTGTTTTTT
CASSLGGQGGEKLFF
>few|TRBV4-2|TRBD1|TRBJ1-6
TGTGCCAGCAGCCAAGGGGTAACAGGGGCAGCACCCCTCCACTTT
CASSQGVTGAAPLHF
>-|TRBV28|-|TRBJ1-4
TGTGCCAGCGAGGGTAATGAAAAACTGTTTTTT
CASEGNEKLFF
>few|TRBV11-3|-|TRBJ1-6
TGTGCCAGCAGCTTAGATAGTAATTCACCCCTCCACTTT
CASSLDSNSPLHF
>-|TRBV4-3|TRBD2|TRBJ2-7
TGCGCCAGCAGCCAAGACTTGTCTTACGGGGGGGGCCGCCACGAGCAGTACTTC
CASSQDLSYGGGRHEQYF
>-|TRBV12-3/TRBV12-4|-|TRBJ1-1
TGTGCCAGCAGTTTAGTCGGCGGGGAGGGTTTCTTT
CASSLVGGEGFF
>-|TRBV13|-|TRBJ2-7
TGTGCCAGCAAAACAGTAGGTCCTTACGAGCAGTACTTC
CASKTVGPYEQYF
>-|TRBV18|-|TRBJ2-1
TGTGCCAGCTCACCGTACAGGCCCTCCCGTGGCAATGAGCAGTTCTTC
CASSPYRPSRGNEQFF
>-|TRBV30|TRBD1|TRBJ1-3
TGTGCCTGGTACACAGGGGCGGCTGGAAACACCATATATTTT
CAWYTGAAGNTIYF
>once|TRBV18|-|TRBJ2-3
TGTGCCAGCTCAACAACACGGGCAGATACGCAGTATTTT
CASSTTRADTQYF
>-|TRBV10-3|-|TRBJ1-1
TGTGCCATCAGTGAGTATCTAACTGTGAACACTGAAGCTTTCTTT
CAISEYLTVNTEAFF
>once|TRBV28|-|TRBJ1-5
TGTGCCAGCAGGGACCGGGACATACCCAATCAGCCCCAGCATTTT
CASRDRDIPNQPQHF
>-|TRBV6-5|TRBD1|TRBJ2-3
TGTGCCAGCAGTTACGGGACAGGGGGAGGCACAGATACGCAGTATTTT
CASSYGTGGGTDTQYF
>-|TRBV7-9|TRBD1|TRBJ1-1
TGTGCCAGCAGCGCCGGGACAGTGGTTACTGAAGCTTTCTTT
CASSAGTVVTEAFF
>-|TRBV6-5|TRBD1|TRBJ1-4
TGTGCCAGCAGTTACTGGCGGGACAGGGATAAAAAACTGTTTTTT
CASSYWRDRDKKLFF
>-|TRBV4-1|TRBD1|TRBJ1-5
TGCGCCAGCAGCCAACCCAGACAGGGTCGGGATCAGCCCCAGCATTTT
CASSQPRQGRDQPQHF
>-|TRBV6-5|TRBD1|TRBJ1-2
TGTGCCAGCAGCCAGGACAGGGAGGGATATGGCTACACCTTC
CASSQDREGYGYTF
>-|TRBV27|-|TRBJ2-3
TGTGCCAGCAGTTTATCCGGCGGGATCAATACGCAGTATTTT
CASSLSGGINTQYF
>-|TRBV6-2/TRBV6-3|-|TRBJ2-3
TGTGCCAGCAGTTACTCTACAGAGACCACAGATACGCAGTATTTT
CASSYSTETTDTQYF
>-|TRBV18|TRBD1|TRBJ2-7
TGTGCCAGCTCACCGGGACAGAGGGGCGAGCAGTACTTC
CASSPGQRGEQYF